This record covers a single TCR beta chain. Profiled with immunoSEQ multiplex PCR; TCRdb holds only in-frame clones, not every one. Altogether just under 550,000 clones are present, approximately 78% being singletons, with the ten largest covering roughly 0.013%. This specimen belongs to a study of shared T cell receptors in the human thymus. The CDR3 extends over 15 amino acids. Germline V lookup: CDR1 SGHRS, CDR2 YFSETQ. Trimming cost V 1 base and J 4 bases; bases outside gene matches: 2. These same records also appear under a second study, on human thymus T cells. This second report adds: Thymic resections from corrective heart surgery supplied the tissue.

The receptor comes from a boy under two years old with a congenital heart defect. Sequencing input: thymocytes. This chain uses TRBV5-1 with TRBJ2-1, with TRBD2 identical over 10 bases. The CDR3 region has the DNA TGCGCCAGCAGCTTGTTGACTAGCGGGTACAATGAGCAGTTCTTC. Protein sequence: CASSLLTSGYNEQFF.